A single sample gave rise to the 15 T cell receptor beta chains below, sequenced in a study of blood T cell repertoires in COVID-19. The method was immunoSEQ multiplex PCR; TCRdb's version includes in-frame clones alone and lacks a portion of them. The sample contains some 260,000 clones, roughly 80% of which appear only once. The sequenced material came from peripheral blood. The receptors here all came from an elderly man with acute or convalescent COVID-19.

J is TRBJ1-3 and V is TRBV5-1; 7 bases fit TRBD1. V lost 7 bases and J lost 0; bases outside the gene matches: 16. This CDR3 has 18 residues. Germline V lookup: CDR1 SGHRS, CDR2 YFSETQ. DNA for the CDR3: TGCGCCAGCCGTGCCGGGACAGCGAGGGTTTCCTCTGGAAACACCATATATTTT. Its translation: CASRAGTARVSSGNTIYF.

The chain couples TRBV6-5 to TRBJ1-2; 8 bases agree with TRBD1. This CDR3 has 14 residues. Trimming at V came to 4 bases and at J to 6 bases, leaving 7 bases not matched to a gene. Germline CDR1 reads MNHEY; CDR2 reads SVGAGI. The CDR3, as DNA: TGTGCCAGCAGTTTTTTGGACAGGGCTGATGGCTACACCTTC. Protein: CASSFLDRADGYTF.

The genes are TRBV5-1 and TRBJ2-3; no clear D gene. Germline CDR1 SGHRS, CDR2 YFSETQ. CDR3 length equals 14 residues. Trimming removed 4 bases from V and 7 bases from J, with 16 bases in between. The CDR3 DNA reads TGCGCCAGCAGCCAACGAGGCCGGCGTAATACGCAGTATTTT. Its protein product is CASSQRGRRNTQYF.

The genes are TRBV24-1 and TRBJ2-3; a possible D gene is TRBD2 (6 bases). CDR1 and CDR2 (germline): KGHDR, SFDVKD. The CDR3 is made up of 14 amino acids. V was trimmed by 5 bases and J by 5 bases, leaving 13 bases between them. This CDR3 reads CATSGREAVDTQYF. The CDR3 DNA is TGTGCCACCAGTGGAAGGGAGGCGGTAGATACGCAGTATTTT.

The chain recombines TRBV15 with TRBJ2-1; D not resolved. Germline CDR1 is LNHNV and CDR2 is YYDKDF (reference sequence). V lost 0 bases to trimming and J lost 7 bases, with 7 bases between them. The CDR3 runs 13 residues. The CDR3 DNA reads as TGTGCCACCAGCAGAGAGTTCTCGAATGAGCAGTTCTTC. Translated: CATSREFSNEQFF.

V usage is TRBV24-1 and J usage is TRBJ2-7, with D perhaps TRBD2 (5 bases). The V gene's germline CDR1 is KGHDR and CDR2 SFDVKD. This CDR3 region has 15 residues. V lost 2 bases and J lost 7, with 17 bases in between. The CDR3 sequence is CATSDSGLPTGEQYF. The CDR3 nucleotides are TGTGCCACCAGTGATTCCGGCCTCCCTACGGGGGAGCAGTACTTC.

In DNA, the CDR3 is TGTGCCAGCAGTTACCTAACAGGGATTTACGAGCAGTACTTC. It translates to CASSYLTGIYEQYF. V and J are TRBV6-6 and TRBJ2-7; TRBD1 is a possible D gene (6 bases). Per germline, CDR1 MNHNY and CDR2 SVGAGI (reference sequence). The CDR3 consists of 14 residues. Trimming took off 2 bases at V and 4 bases at J, with 12 bases between the two ends.

The J gene is TRBJ1-5, the V gene TRBV27; a weak D match, TRBD1 (5 bases). V dropped 5 bases and J dropped 6 bases, with 20 bases sitting between them. There are 16 residues in the CDR3. Germline V gives CDR1 MNHEY, CDR2 SMNVEV (reference sequence). This CDR3 reads CASSPREQGSSQPQHF. CDR3 nucleotide sequence: TGTGCCAGCAGTCCCCGTGAGCAGGGATCTAGTCAGCCCCAGCATTTT.

The chain combines TRBV24-1 with TRBJ1-1; no reliable D call. V shed 3 bases and J shed 0 bases, with 10 bases lying between them. The CDR3 has 15 residues. CDR1 and CDR2 from the germline V gene are KGHDR and SFDVKD. CDR3 nucleotide sequence: TGTGCCACCAGTGATAGTGGCAGGATGAACACTGAAGCTTTCTTT. Translated, it gives CATSDSGRMNTEAFF.

V and J are TRBV6-5 and TRBJ1-5; D possibly corresponds to TRBD1 (5 bases). The CDR3 consists of 15 residues. V was cut by 5 bases and J by 4 bases, with 15 bases left in between. The germline CDR1 and CDR2 sequences are MNHEY and SVGAGI. In nucleotides, the CDR3 is TGTGCCAGCAGTCTCACTCCAAGGGGTAATCAGCCCCAGCATTTT. It is translated as CASSLTPRGNQPQHF.

The genes are TRBV19 and TRBJ1-5, with D perhaps TRBD1 (6 bases). The CDR3 totals 13 residues. V lost 4 bases, J lost 7 bases, and 11 bases lay in between. Germline CDR1 reads LNHDA; CDR2 reads SQIVND (reference sequence). The CDR3 DNA follows: TGTGCCAGTAGTACACAGGGAAAACAGCCCCAGCATTTT. Translating gives CASSTQGKQPQHF. The full variable domain, with the rest looked up from reference TRBV19 and TRBJ1-5, is DGGITQSPKYLFRKEGQNVTLSCEQNLNHDAMYWYRQDPGQGLRLIYYSQIVNDFQKGDIAEGYSVSREKKESFPLTVTSAQKNPTAFYLCASSTQGKQPQHFGDGTRLSIL.

V usage is TRBV6-5 and J usage is TRBJ1-2, with D possibly TRBD1 on 5 matching bases. The CDR3 has 15 residues. Trimming took off 6 bases at V and 3 bases at J, with 17 bases between the two ends. Germline CDR1 is MNHEY and CDR2 is SVGAGI. Here the CDR3 DNA reads TGTGCCAGCAGCCTGGGACTCAAGGGTGACTATGGCTACACCTTC. This gives the protein CASSLGLKGDYGYTF.

The rearrangement joins TRBV6-1 to TRBJ2-1; TRBD2 is a possible D gene (6 bases). The CDR3 length is 15 residues. Germline loops: CDR1 MNHNS, CDR2 SASEGT. V was cut by 8 bases and J by 0 bases, with 14 bases left in between. The CDR3 sequence: CASDRGIPSYNEQFF. DNA of the CDR3: TGTGCCAGCGACCGGGGGATACCCTCCTACAATGAGCAGTTCTTC.

This clone appeared a single time. V and J are TRBV14 and TRBJ2-1; TRBD1 matches 8 bases. The V and J ends lost 0 bases and 4 bases, in that order; junction bases with no gene match: 8. The CDR3 contains 17 residues. Germline V gene lookup returns CDR1 SGHDN and CDR2 FVKESK. The CDR3 loop reads CASSQDRGRTGYNEQFF. The CDR3 DNA reads TGTGCCAGCAGCCAAGATAGGGGGCGGACAGGGTACAATGAGCAGTTCTTC.

The CDR3 DNA follows: TGTGCCAGCCGACAGGGATTTAGCAATCAGCCCCAGCATTTT. The encoded protein is CASRQGFSNQPQHF. This chain links TRBV2 with TRBJ1-5; TRBD1 aligns across 7 bases. CDR1 SNHLY and CDR2 FYNNEI come from the germline V gene. The V and J ends lost 8 bases and 0 bases, in that order; junction bases with no gene match: 4. The CDR3 is 14 residues long.